This T cell receptor (beta chain) was captured in a study of T cell repertoires in cytomegalovirus infection. For the study at large: Carrying CMV and the relevant HLA type showed in public TCR beta signatures.

Concerning this clonotype: Its target is not known.

TCRdb re-derived calls from the reads in MiXCR, one entry per CDR3 protein. The table records about a million distinct CDR3 sequences, around 29% of them present only once. CDR3 length: 18 amino acids. The germline V gene encodes CDR1 MGHDK and CDR2 SYGVNS. Between the trimmed V and J ends, which lost 0 bases and 7 bases, there was a span of 22 bases. Overall study findings and caveats: Cumulative frequency of public TCR beta families picked out carriers of CMV plus the relevant HLA.

The V and J genes are TRBV25-1 and TRBJ2-1; either TRBD1 or TRBD2 may supply D (5 bases each). This TCR derives from a human donor in good health (CMV status not recorded). Some clones in this sample may be carry-over from other donors' samples. This sample comprised cultured CD8+ T cells from PBMCs, obtained from culture after CMV antigen stimulation. CDR3 DNA: TGTGCCAGCAGTGAATATTTTGCGAGGGGCAATGTGGGTAATGAGCAGTTCTTC. It encodes CASSEYFARGNVGNEQFF.